A selection of T cell receptor beta chains follows, all from one sample in a study of cytomegalovirus exposure and HLA in healthy donors. Assay: immunoSEQ multiplex PCR; the TCRdb copy retains only in-frame clones and omits some. The repertoire consists of a few hundred thousand clones, with over 60% occurring once and the leading ten covering 1.5% to 2%. Sequencing was performed on PBMCs. The receptors originated from a man aged 18-30 years in good health and CMV-seronegative. CDR3s include the opening cysteine and the closing phenylalanine or tryptophan. A D gene is named only where the DNA matches it firmly. Rows may omit the clone size; those that give it use once, few, many or a size class.

CDR3nt,CDR3aa,len,v_gene,j_gene,abundance,d_gene
TGTGCCAGCAGCTTAACCAGGCGAGAGACCCAGTACTTC,CASSLTRRETQYF,13,TRBV7-2,TRBJ2-5,NA,NA
TGCAGCGTATTTGGACAGCAAGAGACCCAGTACTTC,CSVFGQQETQYF,12,TRBV29-1,TRBJ2-5,NA,NA
TGCAGCGTCGAGGTCCCTGAAGCTTTCTTT,CSVEVPEAFF,10,TRBV29-1,TRBJ1-1,once,NA
TGTGCCACCAGCAGAGCGGGGGGCGTATTAGAAAAACTGTTTTTT,CATSRAGGVLEKLFF,15,TRBV15,TRBJ1-4,few,NA
TGTGCGTTAAGACAGGCAGCCGGGGAGCTGTTTTTT,CALRQAAGELFF,12,TRBV6-6,TRBJ2-2,once,NA
TGTGCCAGCAGTTCCGGACAGGGGACAGATACGCAGTATTTT,CASSSGQGTDTQYF,14,TRBV28,TRBJ2-3,once,TRBD1
TGTGCCAGCAGAGACCGGGACAGAGAAGAGACCCAGTACTTC,CASRDRDREETQYF,14,TRBV6-1,TRBJ2-5,few,TRBD1
TGTGCCAGCAGCCCCGGGGATCCTGGAAAACTGTTTTTT,CASSPGDPGKLFF,13,TRBV5-4,TRBJ1-4,few,NA
TGTGCCAGCAGCCCAGGGACAGGGAGGAGCAATCAGCCCCAGCATTTT,CASSPGTGRSNQPQHF,16,TRBV6-6,TRBJ1-5,few,TRBD1
TGTGCCAGCACCCAACAGGGTAACACCGGGGAGCTGTTTTTT,CASTQQGNTGELFF,14,TRBV7-2,TRBJ2-2,NA,NA
TGTGCCAGCAGCCGCACCGGGACAGCGGATGAAAAACTGTTTTTT,CASSRTGTADEKLFF,15,TRBV7-2,TRBJ1-4,NA,TRBD1
TGTGCCAGCAGTACCTGGGACAGGGGTTATGGCTACACCTTC,CASSTWDRGYGYTF,14,TRBV27,TRBJ1-2,NA,TRBD1
TGTGCCAGCAGCGTAGGGGTAGGGAGCTCCTACGAGCAGTACTTC,CASSVGVGSSYEQYF,15,TRBV9,TRBJ2-7,few,NA
TGTGCCAGCAGCCGACAGGAGAACACCGGGGAGCTGTTTTTT,CASSRQENTGELFF,14,TRBV27,TRBJ2-2,NA,NA
TGTGCCAGCAGCCCCGAGTGGGCCAATGAGCAGTTCTTC,CASSPEWANEQFF,13,TRBV7-8,TRBJ2-1,NA,NA
TGTGCCAGCACCCCCCGGGAATGGGTGACTGAAGCTTTCTTT,CASTPREWVTEAFF,14,TRBV5-8,TRBJ1-1,NA,NA
TGTGCCAGCAGCCACGGGGATTCAGATACGCAGTATTTT,CASSHGDSDTQYF,13,TRBV6-5,TRBJ2-3,NA,NA
TGTGCCTGGAGTGTCAGCGGACAGGGGAATTCACCCCTCCACTTT,CAWSVSGQGNSPLHF,15,TRBV30,TRBJ1-6,NA,TRBD1
TGTGCCAGTAAGCCGGGGAAGAAAGGGGCCAACGTCCTGACTTTC,CASKPGKKGANVLTF,15,TRBV19,TRBJ2-6,once,NA
TGCGCCAGCAGCTTGGACCTCTCCTACGAGCAGTACTTC,CASSLDLSYEQYF,13,TRBV5-1,TRBJ2-7,NA,NA
TGTGCCAGCAGTCCAGGGAAGCGCATTCTTCTAAGATACGAGCAGTACTTC,CASSPGKRILLRYEQYF,17,TRBV28,TRBJ2-7,NA,NA
TGTGCCAGTAGTATCTTGCTCCTAGAAGAGACCCAGTACTTC,CASSILLLEETQYF,14,TRBV19,TRBJ2-5,NA,NA
TGTGCCAGCAGTCGCAAGACGACGGGGGACGAGCAGTACTTC,CASSRKTTGDEQYF,14,TRBV6-5,TRBJ2-7,few,NA
TGTGCCAGCAGTTCCCCGGACAGGGGCGTGAACACTGAAGCTTTCTTT,CASSSPDRGVNTEAFF,16,TRBV28,TRBJ1-1,NA,TRBD1
TGTGCCAGCAGCTCTAGACGGGAGCAGTACTTC,CASSSRREQYF,11,TRBV5-6,TRBJ2-7,NA,NA
TGCGCCAGCAGCCAAGAAACAGGGTACAATGAGCAGTTCTTC,CASSQETGYNEQFF,14,TRBV4-3,TRBJ2-1,NA,NA
TGTGCCACCAGCAGCGGTCGGTCGAATTCACCCCTCCACTTT,CATSSGRSNSPLHF,14,TRBV15,TRBJ1-6,NA,NA
TGTGCCAGCAGCCTCCCCAGACTAGCGGGGGGTCTCACGGGTCAAGAGACCCAGTACTTC,CASSLPRLAGGLTGQETQYF,20,TRBV7-8,TRBJ2-5,NA,TRBD2
TGTGCCAGCAGTCTACAGGGGATCAATCAGCCCCAGCATTTT,CASSLQGINQPQHF,14,TRBV6-6,TRBJ1-5,NA,TRBD1
TGTGCCAGCAGCGTAGGGCTCCGACAGACCAACCTCTACAATGAGCAGTTCTTC,CASSVGLRQTNLYNEQFF,18,TRBV9,TRBJ2-1,NA,NA
TGTGCCACTCGAACAGGGTCTTCGGAAGCTTTCTTT,CATRTGSSEAFF,12,TRBV7-9,TRBJ1-1,NA,NA
TGTGCCAGCAGCCCACCCACTGGACTAGCGGGGGGACTAAACACCGGGGAGCTGTTTTTT,CASSPPTGLAGGLNTGELFF,20,TRBV11-3,TRBJ2-2,NA,TRBD2
TGCGCCAGCAAGGCGGAGCACTACGAGCAGTACTTC,CASKAEHYEQYF,12,TRBV5-1,TRBJ2-7,NA,NA
TGTGCCAGCAGCCCTAGGGGGGCAGGGGGCTACGAGCAGTACTTC,CASSPRGAGGYEQYF,15,TRBV11-2,TRBJ2-7,few,NA
TGTGCCAGCAGTCAGACAGAGAAAGATGGCTACGCCTTC,CASSQTEKDGYAF,13,TRBV6-6,TRBJ1-2,NA,NA
TGTGCCAGCAGCGTAGGACAGGATACGGGAAACACCATATATTTT,CASSVGQDTGNTIYF,15,TRBV9,TRBJ1-3,NA,NA
TGTGCCAGCAGTTTTTTGGGACAGGGTCAACTCGAGCAGTACTTC,CASSFLGQGQLEQYF,15,TRBV28,TRBJ2-7,NA,TRBD1
TGTGCCAGCAGTGAATCCGGCGGGAGAGTCCCAAACGAGCAGTACTTC,CASSESGGRVPNEQYF,16,TRBV2,TRBJ2-7,NA,TRBD2
TGTGCCAGCAGTCTCCGCATTGGCGGGGCCGGGGCGGTTTACGAGCAGTACTTC,CASSLRIGGAGAVYEQYF,18,TRBV27,TRBJ2-7,NA,NA
TGTGCCAGCAGCCCTTTTTCACAGGGGAAAGGCGAGCAGTACTTC,CASSPFSQGKGEQYF,15,TRBV11-2,TRBJ2-7,NA,TRBD1
TGCAGTGCTACAGGGGGCTACGAGCAGTACTTC,CSATGGYEQYF,11,TRBV20-1,TRBJ2-7,NA,TRBD1
TGTGCCAGCAGCGTAGTTGCGGGGAGCTACGAGCAGTACTTC,CASSVVAGSYEQYF,14,TRBV9,TRBJ2-7,NA,NA
TGTGCCACCGCGCGGGACAGGGGGTCCTACGAGCAGTACTTC,CATARDRGSYEQYF,14,TRBV15,TRBJ2-7,NA,TRBD1
TGTGCCAGCAGTTTGACAGGAGCTTGGCAGCCCCAGCATTTT,CASSLTGAWQPQHF,14,TRBV28,TRBJ1-5,few,NA
TGTGCCAGCAGCTTATCTGAGAGGCGTGATGAAAAACTGTTTTTT,CASSLSERRDEKLFF,15,TRBV11-2,TRBJ1-4,NA,NA
TGTGCCAGCAGTGGGTGGGAGGGGTACGAGCAGTACTTC,CASSGWEGYEQYF,13,TRBV25-1,TRBJ2-7,few,TRBD2
TGTGCCAGCAGCGTAACAGGGTTAGGAAACACCATATATTTT,CASSVTGLGNTIYF,14,TRBV9,TRBJ1-3,NA,NA
TGTGCCAGCAGCGTGAAGGGGACAGGCACAGATACGCAGTATTTT,CASSVKGTGTDTQYF,15,TRBV9,TRBJ2-3,once,TRBD1
TGTGCCAGCAGCTTAGGTATCACAGGGCAAACTAATGAAAAACTGTTTTTT,CASSLGITGQTNEKLFF,17,TRBV7-8,TRBJ1-4,NA,NA
TGTGCCAGCAGCTCCCGGACTAGCGGGTCCAAAGGGCAGTTCTTC,CASSSRTSGSKGQFF,15,TRBV5-6,TRBJ2-1,NA,TRBD2
TGTGCCAGCAGCTTATCGGGGGGGCAGTTCTTC,CASSLSGGQFF,11,TRBV11-3,TRBJ2-1,NA,TRBD2
TGTGCCAGCAGCCTTCCGGGACAGGATGAAAAACTGTTTTTT,CASSLPGQDEKLFF,14,TRBV5-6,TRBJ1-4,few,TRBD1
TGTGCCAGCAGCCAGCAATGGGACAGGGCGAACACCGGGGAGCTGTTTTTT,CASSQQWDRANTGELFF,17,TRBV4-2,TRBJ2-2,NA,TRBD1
TGCGCCAGCAGCTTGTCCTTAGTCGGGGGGGCAGATACGCAGTATTTT,CASSLSLVGGADTQYF,16,TRBV5-1,TRBJ2-3,once,TRBD2
TGTGCCTGGAATAGCGGGGGCGGGGAGACCCAGTACTTC,CAWNSGGGETQYF,13,TRBV30,TRBJ2-5,NA,TRBD2
TGTGCCAGAAGCTTCCCTGGGGTAGCGGCCTACGAGCAGTACTTC,CARSFPGVAAYEQYF,15,TRBV5-3,TRBJ2-7,NA,NA